This T cell receptor (beta chain) emerged from a study of blood T cell repertoires in COVID-19 (dated by TCRdb to 2020 to 2021). Some background on the complete study: Samples from collaborators originated in the United States, Italy and Spain and spanned both the acute and convalescent phases of COVID-19. The material from the prospective study consisted of cDNA or gDNA derived from T cells, B-cell-depleted T cells, or PBMCs. Subjects who had been exposed to COVID-19, were actively infected with it, or had recovered from it provided the deeply sampled blood TCRbeta repertoires that made up the dataset. The repertoires were made available in a free public database intended to serve as a resource for research on the immune response to SARS-CoV-2. Samples came from the ongoing ImmuneRACE study (first 160 participants) plus 1,254 subjects from 6 global collaborators. The sample metadata nearly always contained a de-identified subject ID, COVID-19 status, age in years and sex. Where HLA class I and class II types were available, the types were taken from metadata supplied by the sample provider, not from assay-based typing.

Beyond this particular receptor, the publication reports: Clinical and demographic metadata were provided uncurated, with the amount varying by source and participant.

The immunoSEQ Assay, a bias-controlled multiplex PCR, was used to amplify TCRbeta CDR3 regions from genomic DNA. The original methods were these. Nucleated cell counts per sample were estimated from amplification of reference gene primers within the assay. To quantify the absolute abundance of each unique TCRbeta CDR3 rearrangement, sequence reads were collapsed and filtered. Productive Simpson clonality was computed per sample as the square root of Simpson's diversity index over productive rearrangements. In its TCRdb copy, this immuneACCESS table keeps in-frame sequences only and misses some clones. Where compared with another copy, unresolved V genes explain less than half of these, and the others have no known cause. The V and J calls and clone size were taken over from that table, and D and trimming were inferred from the DNA. The sample includes approximately 300,000 clones, with about 89% observed a single time. The top ten clonotypes cover roughly 2.6% of the sample.

In the prospective study, participants were about 18 to 89 years old, resided in around 25 geographic areas of the United States, and were enrolled through a virtual design. Cohort assignment in the prospective study relied on participant-reported clinical history from a screening survey and a study questionnaire. For ImmuneRACE Cohort 3, a participant was defined as recovered based on two consecutive negative NP/OP PCR tests, clearance by a healthcare professional, or resolution of symptoms. Each participant in the prospective study had whole blood, serum and a nasopharyngeal or oropharyngeal swab collected by mobile phlebotomists. Additional blood draws and questionnaires over a 2-month period could optionally be provided by prospective study participants. Blood samples from the prospective study were shipped frozen or at room temperature prior to DNA extraction. Including the terminal cysteine and phenylalanine, the CDR3 comprises 14 residues. The DNA shown is the 42-base CDR3, in frame from base 1. V is pared back by 0 bases and J by 7 bases, with 10 bases lying between the germline termini. In the germline V gene (reference sequence), CDR1 corresponds to GTSNPN and CDR2 to SVGIG.

A word on this clone: Its antigen is not yet known. Per-nucleotide qualities are absent, and no much larger clonotype sits a single base away.

The chain is encoded by TRBV30 joined to TRBJ1-6, with the D gene call left open. The sequencing sample was made of PBMCs or T cells enriched from blood (not recorded which). This TCR was sampled from a woman under 30 who had recovered from COVID-19. The CDR3: CAWSVNGINSPLHF. The DNA is as follows: TGTGCCTGGAGTGTAAACGGGATCAATTCACCCCTCCACTTT.